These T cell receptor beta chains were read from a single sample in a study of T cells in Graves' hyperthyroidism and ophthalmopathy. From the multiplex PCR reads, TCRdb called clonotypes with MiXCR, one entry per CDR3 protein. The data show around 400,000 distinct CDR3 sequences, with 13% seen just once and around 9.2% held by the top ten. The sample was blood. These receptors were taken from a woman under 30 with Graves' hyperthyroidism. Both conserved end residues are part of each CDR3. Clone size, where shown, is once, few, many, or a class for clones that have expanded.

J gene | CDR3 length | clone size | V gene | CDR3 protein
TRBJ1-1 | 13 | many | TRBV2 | CASREGASTEAFF
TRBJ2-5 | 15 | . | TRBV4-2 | CASSQARQNYEIQYF
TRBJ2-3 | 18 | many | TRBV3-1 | CASSQDYLAGGSTDTQYF
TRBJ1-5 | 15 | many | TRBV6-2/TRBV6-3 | CASSYSRIGDQPQHF
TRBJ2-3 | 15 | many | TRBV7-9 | CASSLGALRGWTQYF
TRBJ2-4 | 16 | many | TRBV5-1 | CASSSNPQGAKNIQYF
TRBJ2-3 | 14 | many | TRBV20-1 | CSANDRETTDTQYF
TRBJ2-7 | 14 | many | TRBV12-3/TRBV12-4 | CASSPGFSSYEQYF
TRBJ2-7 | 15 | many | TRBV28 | CASSARVRAAYEQYF
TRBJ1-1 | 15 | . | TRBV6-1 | CASSGGTGLNTEAFF
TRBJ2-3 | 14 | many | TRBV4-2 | CASSQDLQADTQYF
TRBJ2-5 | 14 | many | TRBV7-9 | CASSSLTEQETQYF
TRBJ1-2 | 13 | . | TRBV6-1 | CAGRAATPYGYTF
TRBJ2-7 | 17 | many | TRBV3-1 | CATKRGTSGDRRYEQYF
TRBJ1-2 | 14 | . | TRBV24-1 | CATSGERTGDGYTF
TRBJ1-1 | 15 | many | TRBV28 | CASSPATGMDTEAFF
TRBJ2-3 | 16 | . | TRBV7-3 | CASSPSGTFGADTQYF
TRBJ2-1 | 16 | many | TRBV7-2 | CASSSRRGAAYNEQFF
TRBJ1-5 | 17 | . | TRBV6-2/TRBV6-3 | CASSPDRAYYSNQPQHF
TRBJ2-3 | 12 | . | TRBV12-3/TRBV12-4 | CASTILPDTQYF
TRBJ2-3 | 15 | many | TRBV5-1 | CASSLGDRTTDTQYF
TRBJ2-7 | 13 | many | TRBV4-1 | CASSQGMGDEQYF
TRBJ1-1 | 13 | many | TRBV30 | CAPTPLAPYEAFF
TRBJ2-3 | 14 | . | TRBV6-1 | CASGRYFSTDTQYF
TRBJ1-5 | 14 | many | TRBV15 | CATSPGFQNQPQHF
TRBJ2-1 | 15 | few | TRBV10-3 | CAISRLAGDVNEQFF
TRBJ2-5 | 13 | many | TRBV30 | CAWSATGVETQYF
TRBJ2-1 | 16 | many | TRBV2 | CASRDMTGGSYNEQFF
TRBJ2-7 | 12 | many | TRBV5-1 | CASAHQGGEQYF
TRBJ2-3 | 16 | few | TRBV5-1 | CASSLVVRGGPDTQYF
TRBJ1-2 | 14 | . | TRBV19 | CASSPLTDKHGYTF